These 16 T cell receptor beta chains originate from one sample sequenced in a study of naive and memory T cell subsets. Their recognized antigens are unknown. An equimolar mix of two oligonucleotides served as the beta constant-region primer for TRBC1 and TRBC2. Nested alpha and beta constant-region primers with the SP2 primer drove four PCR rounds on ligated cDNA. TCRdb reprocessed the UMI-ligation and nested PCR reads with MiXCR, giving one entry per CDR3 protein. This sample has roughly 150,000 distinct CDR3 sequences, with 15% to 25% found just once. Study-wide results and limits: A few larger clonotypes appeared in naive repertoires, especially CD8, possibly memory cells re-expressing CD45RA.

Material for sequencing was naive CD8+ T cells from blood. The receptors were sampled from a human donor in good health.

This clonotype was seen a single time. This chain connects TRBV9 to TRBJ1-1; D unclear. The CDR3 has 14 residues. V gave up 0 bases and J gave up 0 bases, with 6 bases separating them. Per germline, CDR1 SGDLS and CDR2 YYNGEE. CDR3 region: CASSVEAMNTEAFF. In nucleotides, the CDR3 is TGTGCCAGCAGCGTAGAGGCAATGAACACTGAAGCTTTCTTT.

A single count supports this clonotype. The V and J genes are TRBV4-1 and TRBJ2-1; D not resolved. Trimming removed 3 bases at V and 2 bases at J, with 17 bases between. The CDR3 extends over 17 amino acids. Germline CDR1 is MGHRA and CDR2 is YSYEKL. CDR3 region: CASSQERTADAYNEQFF. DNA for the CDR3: TGCGCCAGCAGCCAGGAAAGAACTGCCGACGCCTACAATGAGCAGTTCTTC.

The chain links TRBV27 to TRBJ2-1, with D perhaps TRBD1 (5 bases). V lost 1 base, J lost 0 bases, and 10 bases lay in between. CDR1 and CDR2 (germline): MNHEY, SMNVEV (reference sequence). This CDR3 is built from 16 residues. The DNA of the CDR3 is TGTGCCAGCAGTTTATTCCAGGGAAGCTCCTACAATGAGCAGTTCTTC. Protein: CASSLFQGSSYNEQFF.

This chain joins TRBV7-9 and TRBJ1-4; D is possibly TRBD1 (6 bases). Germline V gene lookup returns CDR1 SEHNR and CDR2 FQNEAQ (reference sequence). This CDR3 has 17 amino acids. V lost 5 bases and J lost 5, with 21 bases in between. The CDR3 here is CASSPRQARGENEKLFF. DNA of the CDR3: TGTGCCAGCAGCCCGCGACAGGCCCGAGGGGAAAATGAAAAACTGTTTTTT.

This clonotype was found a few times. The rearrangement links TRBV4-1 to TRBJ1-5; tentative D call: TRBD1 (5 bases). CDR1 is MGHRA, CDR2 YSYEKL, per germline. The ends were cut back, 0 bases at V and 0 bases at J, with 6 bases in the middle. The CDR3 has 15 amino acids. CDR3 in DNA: TGCGCCAGCAGCCAAGAAACAGGTAGCAATCAGCCCCAGCATTTT. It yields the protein CASSQETGSNQPQHF.

The CDR3 DNA reads TGTGCCAGCGACCAAAATACAGGGGGAGGCTATGGCTACACCTTC. Its protein is CASDQNTGGGYGYTF. The J gene is TRBJ1-2, the V gene TRBV12-3 or TRBV12-4; 8 nucleotides align to TRBD1. V gave up 8 bases and J gave up 4 bases; unmatched junction bases: 12. This CDR3 spans 15 amino acids.

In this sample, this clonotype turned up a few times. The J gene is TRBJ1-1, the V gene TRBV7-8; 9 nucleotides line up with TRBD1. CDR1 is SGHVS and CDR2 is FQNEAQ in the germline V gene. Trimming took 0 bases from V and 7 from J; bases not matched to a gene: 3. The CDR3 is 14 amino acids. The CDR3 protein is CASSLADRGGEAFF. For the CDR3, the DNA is TGTGCCAGCAGCTTAGCCGACAGGGGGGGTGAAGCTTTCTTT.

In DNA form, the CDR3 reads TGTGCCAGCAGTTTACCGGCAGGGGATGGCTACACCTTC. Translated, it gives CASSLPAGDGYTF. This chain joins TRBV12-3 or TRBV12-4 and TRBJ1-2; D may be TRBD1 (6 bases). The CDR3 has 13 residues. Deletions cut 2 bases from V and 6 bases from J, with 10 bases between.

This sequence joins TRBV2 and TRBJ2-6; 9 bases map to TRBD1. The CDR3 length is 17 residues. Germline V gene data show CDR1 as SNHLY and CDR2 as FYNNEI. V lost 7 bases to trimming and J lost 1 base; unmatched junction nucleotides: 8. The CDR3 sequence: CASMQLDRGSGANVLTF. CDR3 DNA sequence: TGTGCCAGCATGCAGTTGGACAGGGGTTCTGGGGCCAACGTCCTGACTTTC.

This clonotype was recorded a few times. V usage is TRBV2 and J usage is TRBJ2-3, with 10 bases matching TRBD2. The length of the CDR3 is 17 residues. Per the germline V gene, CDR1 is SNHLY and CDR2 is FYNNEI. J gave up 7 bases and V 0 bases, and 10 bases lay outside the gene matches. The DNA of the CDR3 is TGTGCCAGCAGTGAAGCGCGGAGCGGGAGGGCCTTCTATACGCAGTATTTT. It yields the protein CASSEARSGRAFYTQYF.

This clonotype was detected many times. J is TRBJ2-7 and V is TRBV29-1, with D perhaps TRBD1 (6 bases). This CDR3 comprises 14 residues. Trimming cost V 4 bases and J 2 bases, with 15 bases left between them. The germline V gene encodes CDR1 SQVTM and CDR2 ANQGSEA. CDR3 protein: CSVVDSSPPYEQYF. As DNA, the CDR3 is TGCAGCGTTGTGGACAGCTCACCCCCCTACGAGCAGTACTTC.

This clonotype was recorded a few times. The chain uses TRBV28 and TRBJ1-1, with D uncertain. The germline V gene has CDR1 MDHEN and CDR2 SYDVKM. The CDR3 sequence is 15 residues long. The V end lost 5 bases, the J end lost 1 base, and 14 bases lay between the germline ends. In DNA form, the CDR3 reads TGTGCCAGCAGTACTGGGGTTGGACCGAACACTGAAGCTTTCTTT. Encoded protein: CASSTGVGPNTEAFF.

The CDR3 DNA reads as TGTGCCAGCAGGCCTCCGGCCCAAGGCTACGAGCAGTACTTC. Its translation: CASRPPAQGYEQYF. The chain combines TRBV28 with TRBJ2-7; no firm D call. CDR3 length: 14 amino acids. CDR1 and CDR2 from the germline V gene are MDHEN and SYDVKM. The ends were cut back, 6 bases at V and 3 bases at J, with 15 bases in the middle.

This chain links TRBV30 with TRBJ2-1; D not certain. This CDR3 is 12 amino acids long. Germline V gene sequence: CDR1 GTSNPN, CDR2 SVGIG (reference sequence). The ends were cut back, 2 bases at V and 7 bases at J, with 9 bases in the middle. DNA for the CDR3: TGTGCCTGGAGTTCCTACGGGAATGAGCAGTTCTTC. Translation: CAWSSYGNEQFF.

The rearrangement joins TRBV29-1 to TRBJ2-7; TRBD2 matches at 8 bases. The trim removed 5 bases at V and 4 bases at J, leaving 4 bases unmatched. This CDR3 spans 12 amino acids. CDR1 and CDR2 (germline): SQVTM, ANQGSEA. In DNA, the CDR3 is TGCAGCGTTAATAGCGGGACGTACGAGCAGTACTTC. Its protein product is CSVNSGTYEQYF.

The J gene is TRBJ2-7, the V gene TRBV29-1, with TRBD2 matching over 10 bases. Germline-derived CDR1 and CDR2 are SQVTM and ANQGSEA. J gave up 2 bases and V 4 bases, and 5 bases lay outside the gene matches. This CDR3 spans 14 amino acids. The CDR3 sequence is CSVGLAGDPYEQYF. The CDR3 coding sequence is TGCAGCGTTGGGCTAGCGGGAGACCCCTACGAGCAGTACTTC.